The 14 T cell receptor beta chains below all came from one sample that was sequenced in a study of CD8 T cells in Susac syndrome. A quantity of roughly 0.5 to 1 ug RNA underwent reverse transcription using random hexamers. TCRdb re-called the immunoSEQ multiplex PCR reads with MiXCR, one entry per CDR3 protein. Altogether about 180,000 distinct CDR3 sequences are present, 85% to 95% being singletons, with the ten largest covering more than 0.08%. Sequencing was done on a sample of CD4+ T cells from PBMCs. The source is a human donor with Susac syndrome.

The chain employs TRBV3-1 and TRBJ2-5; TRBD1 matches at 9 bases. Germline V lookup: CDR1 LGHDT, CDR2 YNNKEL (reference sequence). With V trimmed by 4 bases and J by 5 bases, 11 bases remained unmatched. This CDR3 contains 16 residues. As DNA, the CDR3 is TGTGCCAGCAGCCGCAACCTACAGGGGGCAGGGGAGACCCAGTACTTC. Protein sequence: CASSRNLQGAGETQYF.

This chain uses TRBV28 with TRBJ1-3; D not certain. Deletions cut 3 bases from V and 3 bases from J, with 6 bases between. The CDR3 contains 13 residues. Germline-derived CDR1 and CDR2 are MDHEN and SYDVKM. CDR3 nucleotide sequence: TGTGCCAGCAGTTTCGGGTTTGGAAACACCATATATTTT. Protein: CASSFGFGNTIYF.

This chain uses TRBV7-2 with TRBJ2-3; the match to TRBD2 covers 7 bases. V trimming: 2 bases; J trimming: 2 bases; junction bases outside the gene matches: 7. The CDR3 is 16 residues long. Per germline, CDR1 SGHTA and CDR2 FQGNSA. In DNA, the CDR3 is TGTGCCAGCAGCTTATTCGGGGGGTCCAACACAGATACGCAGTATTTT. It codes for CASSLFGGSNTDTQYF.

CDR3 sequence reads: CARDRGAGELFF. The CDR3 region has the DNA TGTGCCAGGGACAGGGGAGCCGGGGAGCTGTTTTTT. The chain links TRBV5-5 to TRBJ2-2; 9 bases agree with TRBD1. The junction had 2 bases not matched to a gene; V was cut back by 8 bases and J by 6 bases. CDR3 size: 12 residues. Germline V gene lookup returns CDR1 SGHKS and CDR2 YYEKEE (reference sequence). The whole variable domain, filled in from reference TRBV5-5 and TRBJ2-2, reads DAGVTQSPTHLIKTRGQQVTLRCSPISGHKSVSWYQQVLGQGPQFIFQYYEKEERGRGNFPDRFSARQFPNYSSELNVNALLLGDSALYLCARDRGAGELFFGEGSRLTVL.

The V gene is TRBV6-2 or TRBV6-3, the J gene TRBJ2-3; 7 bases match TRBD2. The ends lost 1 base at V and 2 bases at J; junction bases unmatched: 6. CDR3 length equals 16 residues. From germline, CDR1 is MNHEY and CDR2 SVGEGT. The CDR3 coding sequence is TGTGCCAGCAGTTACTTCGGCGGGAGAGCCACAGATACGCAGTATTTT. Amino acid sequence: CASSYFGGRATDTQYF.

This sequence joins TRBV30 and TRBJ2-5, with 9 bases fitting TRBD1. The germline V gene encodes CDR1 GTSNPN and CDR2 SVGIG (reference sequence). This CDR3 is 17 amino acids long. V trimming: 1 base; J trimming: 5 bases; junction bases outside the gene matches: 14. The CDR3 region is CAWSAKSGQGGGETQYF. CDR3 DNA: TGTGCCTGGAGTGCGAAGTCGGGACAGGGAGGAGGCGAGACCCAGTACTTC.

The chain has TRBV13 and TRBJ2-5; 7 bases align to TRBD1. The CDR3 sequence is 15 residues long. The V segment lost 4 bases and the J segment 2 bases; nucleotides outside the gene matches: 7. Germline V lookup: CDR1 PRHDT, CDR2 FYEKMQ (reference sequence). DNA for the CDR3: TGTGCCAGCAGCTCTCCCTCGGGACAGCAAGAGACCCAGTACTTC. Its protein is CASSSPSGQQETQYF.

This chain joins TRBV5-1 and TRBJ2-1, with 13 bases lining up with TRBD2. Germline values: CDR1 SGHRS, CDR2 YFSETQ. This CDR3 region has 19 residues. V shed 4 bases and J 8 bases; nucleotides not matched to a gene: 18. CDR3: CASSRLLAGGPTGRDEQFF. In DNA form, the CDR3 reads TGCGCCAGCAGCCGCCTACTAGCGGGGGGGCCGACTGGGAGAGATGAGCAGTTCTTC.

The V and J genes are TRBV7-2 and TRBJ2-2; D remains ambiguous. This CDR3 contains 13 residues. From germline, CDR1 is SGHTA and CDR2 FQGNSA. V gave up 0 bases and J gave up 5 bases, with 4 bases separating them. CDR3 nucleotide sequence: TGTGCCAGCAGCTTAGCCGGGACCGGGGAGCTGTTTTTT. It yields the protein CASSLAGTGELFF.

The rearrangement uses TRBV25-1 and TRBJ2-7; TRBD2 is a possible D gene (6 bases). The germline V and J ends were trimmed by 9 bases and 5 bases, with 23 bases remaining between them. The CDR3 is 15 residues long. Germline V gene data show CDR1 as MGHDK and CDR2 as SYGVNS. This chain's CDR3 is CARPTGTGVRNEQYF. The DNA for the CDR3 is TGTGCCAGACCGACGGGGACTGGGGTTAGGAACGAGCAGTACTTC.

This clonotype came up a few times. The V call is TRBV7-2, the J call TRBJ2-3, with D perhaps TRBD2 (6 bases). CDR1 and CDR2 from the germline V gene are SGHTA and FQGNSA. CDR3 length: 15 residues. Deletions cut 2 bases from V and 1 base from J, with 10 bases between. For the CDR3, the DNA is TGTGCCAGCAGCTTACGCGGAGGGGGCACAGATACGCAGTATTTT. This sequence encodes CASSLRGGGTDTQYF.

DNA for the CDR3: TGTGCCAGCAGCTTCCCTAGGGAGGGAACCGAGCAGTACTTC. Protein: CASSFPREGTEQYF. The chain carries TRBV7-2 and TRBJ2-7, with 7 positions matching TRBD2. Per germline, CDR1 SGHTA and CDR2 FQGNSA. This CDR3 contains 14 residues. V shed 3 bases and J 6 bases; nucleotides not matched to a gene: 8.

The V gene is TRBV30, the J gene TRBJ2-7; TRBD1 matches 7 bases. From germline, CDR1 is GTSNPN and CDR2 SVGIG (reference sequence). The J segment lost 3 bases and the V segment lost 5 bases, leaving 16 bases of the junction unmatched. The CDR3 has 16 residues. The CDR3 protein is CAWEGKGQGGYYEQYF. The CDR3 nucleotides are TGTGCCTGGGAGGGGAAGGGGCAAGGGGGCTACTACGAGCAGTACTTC.

The rearrangement uses TRBV5-1 and TRBJ2-7; 12 nucleotides agree with TRBD2. The CDR3 has 15 residues. Germline-derived CDR1 and CDR2 are SGHRS and YFSETQ. V trimming: 3 bases; J trimming: 2 bases; junction bases outside the gene matches: 3. Written as DNA, the CDR3 is TGCGCCAGCAGCTGGGGACTAGCGGGCGCCTACGAGCAGTACTTC. Translated, it gives CASSWGLAGAYEQYF.